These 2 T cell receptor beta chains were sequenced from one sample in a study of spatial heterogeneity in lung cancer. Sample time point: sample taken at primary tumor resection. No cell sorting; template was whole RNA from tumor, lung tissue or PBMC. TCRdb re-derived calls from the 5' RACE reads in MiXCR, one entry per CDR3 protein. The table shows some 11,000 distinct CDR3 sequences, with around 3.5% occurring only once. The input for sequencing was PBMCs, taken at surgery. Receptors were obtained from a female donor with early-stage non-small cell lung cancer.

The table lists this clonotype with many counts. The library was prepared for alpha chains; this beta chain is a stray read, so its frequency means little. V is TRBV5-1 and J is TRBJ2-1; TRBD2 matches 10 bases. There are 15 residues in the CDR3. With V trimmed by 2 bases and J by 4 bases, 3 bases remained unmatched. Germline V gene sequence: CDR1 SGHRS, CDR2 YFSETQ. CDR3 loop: CASSFSSGGYNEQFF. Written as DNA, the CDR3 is TGCGCCAGCAGCTTCTCTAGCGGGGGATACAATGAGCAGTTCTTC.

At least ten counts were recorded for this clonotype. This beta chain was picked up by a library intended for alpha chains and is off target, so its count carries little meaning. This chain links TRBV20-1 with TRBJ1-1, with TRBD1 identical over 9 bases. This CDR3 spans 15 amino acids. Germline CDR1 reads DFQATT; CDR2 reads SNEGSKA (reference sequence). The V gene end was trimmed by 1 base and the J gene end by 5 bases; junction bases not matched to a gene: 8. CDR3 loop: CSARAPMTGGTEAFF. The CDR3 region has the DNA TGCAGTGCTAGAGCCCCAATGACAGGGGGAACTGAAGCTTTCTTT.